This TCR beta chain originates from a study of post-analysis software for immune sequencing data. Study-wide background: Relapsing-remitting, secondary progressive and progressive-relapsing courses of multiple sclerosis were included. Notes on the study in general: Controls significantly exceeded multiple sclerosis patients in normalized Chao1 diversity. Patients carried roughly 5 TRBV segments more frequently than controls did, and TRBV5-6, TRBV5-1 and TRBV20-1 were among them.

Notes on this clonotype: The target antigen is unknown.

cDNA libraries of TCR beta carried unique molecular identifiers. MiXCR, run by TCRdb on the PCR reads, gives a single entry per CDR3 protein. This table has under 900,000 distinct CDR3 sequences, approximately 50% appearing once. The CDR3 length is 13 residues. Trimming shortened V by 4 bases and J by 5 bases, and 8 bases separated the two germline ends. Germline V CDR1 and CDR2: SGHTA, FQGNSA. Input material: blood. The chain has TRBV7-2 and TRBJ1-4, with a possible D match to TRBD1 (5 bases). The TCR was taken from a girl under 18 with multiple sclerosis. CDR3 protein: CASSSGQNEKLFF. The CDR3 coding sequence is TGTGCCAGCAGCTCCGGACAAAATGAAAAACTGTTTTTT. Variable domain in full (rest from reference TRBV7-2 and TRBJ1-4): GAGVSQSPSNKVTEKGKDVELRCDPISGHTALYWYRQSLGQGLEFLIYFQGNSAPDKSGLPSDRFSAERTGGSVSTLTIQRTQQEDSAVYLCASSSGQNEKLFFGSGTQLSVL.